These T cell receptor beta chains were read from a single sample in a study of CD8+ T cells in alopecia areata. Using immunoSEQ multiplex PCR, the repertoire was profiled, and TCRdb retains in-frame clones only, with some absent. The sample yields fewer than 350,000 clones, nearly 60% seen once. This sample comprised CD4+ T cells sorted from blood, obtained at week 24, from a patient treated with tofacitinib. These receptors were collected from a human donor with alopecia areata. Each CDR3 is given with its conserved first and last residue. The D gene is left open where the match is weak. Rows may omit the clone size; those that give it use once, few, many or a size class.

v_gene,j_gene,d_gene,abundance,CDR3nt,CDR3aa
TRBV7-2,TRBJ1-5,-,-,TGTGCCAGCAGCTTAGATGGCAGAAGGTGGCAGGATCAGCCCCAGCATTTT,CASSLDGRRWQDQPQHF
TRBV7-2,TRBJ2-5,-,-,TGTGCCAGCAGCTTAGCAGGGGGCCAAGAGACCCAGTACTTC,CASSLAGGQETQYF
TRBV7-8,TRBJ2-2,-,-,TGTGCCAGCAGCTTAGTTCCGCAGGGAAGAACCGGGGAGCTGTTTTTT,CASSLVPQGRTGELFF
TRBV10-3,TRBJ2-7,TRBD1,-,TGTGCCATCTCCGAGGCGTCAAGGGGGCGCTACGAGCAGTACTTC,CAISEASRGRYEQYF
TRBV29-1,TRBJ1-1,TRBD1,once,TGCAGCGCCCCAGGACAGGGCGGCACTGAAGCTTTCTTT,CSAPGQGGTEAFF
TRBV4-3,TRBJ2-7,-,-,TGCGCCAGCAGCCGGGGGACGGAAGCCTCCTACGAGCAGTACTTC,CASSRGTEASYEQYF
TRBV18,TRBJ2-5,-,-,TGTGCCAGCTCACCGAGCCAAGAGACCCAGTACTTC,CASSPSQETQYF
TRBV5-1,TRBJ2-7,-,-,TGCGCCAGCAGCTTGATCGACAGCTCTTACTCCTACGAGCAGTACTTC,CASSLIDSSYSYEQYF
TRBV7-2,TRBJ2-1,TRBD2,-,TGTGCCAGCAGCTTGACTAGCGGGGTCCCGCCGGAGCAGTTCTTC,CASSLTSGVPPEQFF
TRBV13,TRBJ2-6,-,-,TGTGCCAGCAGCTTTCGGAGTCTGGGGCCGTCTGGGGCCAACGTCCTGACTTTC,CASSFRSLGPSGANVLTF
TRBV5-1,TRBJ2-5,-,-,TGCGCCAGCTCGGCGGGACAGCTACAAGAGACCCAGTACTTC,CASSAGQLQETQYF
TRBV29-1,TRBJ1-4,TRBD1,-,TGCAGCGTTGAAACAGGGGCAACTAATGAAAAACTGTTTTTT,CSVETGATNEKLFF
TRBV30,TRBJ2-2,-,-,TGTGCCTGCCTGCGGGCCGCGAAGACCGGGGAGCTGTTTTTT,CACLRAAKTGELFF
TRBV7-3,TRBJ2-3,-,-,TGTGCCAGCAGGTTGACCAGCACAGATACGCAGTATTTT,CASRLTSTDTQYF
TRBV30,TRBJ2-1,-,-,TGTGCCTGGAGTCTCCGACGGAGCTCCTACAATGAGCAGTTCTTC,CAWSLRRSSYNEQFF
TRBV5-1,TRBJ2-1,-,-,TGCGCCAGCAGCTTGGGACAAAGTTCCTACAATGAGCAGTTCTTC,CASSLGQSSYNEQFF
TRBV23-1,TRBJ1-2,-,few,TGCGCCAGCAGTCAATCAGGACAGATAAGGCCCTATGGCTACACCTTC,CASSQSGQIRPYGYTF
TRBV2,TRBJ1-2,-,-,TGTGCCAGCAGTGAAGCGCGGTCGGGGAGAAACTATGGCTACACCTTC,CASSEARSGRNYGYTF
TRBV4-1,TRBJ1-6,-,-,TGCGCCAGCAGCCAGGGTGCGGCACACTCCTATAATTCACCCCTCCACTTT,CASSQGAAHSYNSPLHF
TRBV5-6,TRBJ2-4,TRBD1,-,TGTGCCAGCAGCTCCCTTGGACAGGGCGCAGGAAACATTCAGTACTTC,CASSSLGQGAGNIQYF
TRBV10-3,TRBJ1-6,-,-,TGTGCCATCAGCCTGACAGCCTATAATTCACCCCTCCACTTT,CAISLTAYNSPLHF
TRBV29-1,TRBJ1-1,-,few,TGCAGCGTTGGGGCGGGAGGCACTGAAGCTTTCTTT,CSVGAGGTEAFF
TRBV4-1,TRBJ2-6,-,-,TGCGCCAGCAGCCAAGCCCGAGTTTCTGGGGCCAACGTCCTGACTTTC,CASSQARVSGANVLTF
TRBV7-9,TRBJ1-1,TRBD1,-,TGTGCCAGCCGAACTTTACAGGGGATGAACACTGAAGCTTTCTTT,CASRTLQGMNTEAFF
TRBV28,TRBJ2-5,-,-,TGTGCCAGCAGCCTGGGAGGGGGGAAGGGAGAGACCCAGTACTTC,CASSLGGGKGETQYF
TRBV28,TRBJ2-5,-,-,TGTGCCAGCAGTTTTTCCTCGGAGACCCAGTACTTC,CASSFSSETQYF
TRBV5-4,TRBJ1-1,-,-,TGTGCCAGCAGCTTGACAGCGAACACTGAAGCTTTCTTT,CASSLTANTEAFF
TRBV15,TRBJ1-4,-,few,TGTGCCACCAGCAGTCTACAGAGTAATGAAAAACTGTTTTTT,CATSSLQSNEKLFF
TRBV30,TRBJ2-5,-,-,TGTGCCTATGACGGGGCCGGGGAGACCCAGTACTTC,CAYDGAGETQYF